In its sample, the clone carrying this T cell receptor (beta chain) was seen a few times. Its antigen is as yet unknown. Patients had received no treatment of any kind before thyroid surgery. This CDR3 is 13 amino acids long. Germline V gene data show CDR1 as MNHNS and CDR2 as SASEGT. V gave up 6 bases and J gave up 7 bases, with 12 bases separating them. TCRdb redid the clone calls on the PCR reads using MiXCR. Among about 64,000 clones listed, roughly 16% were seen once. This specimen comes from a study of metastatic and nonmetastatic thyroid tumors. As for the study in general: Repertoires of blood and of tissue (tumor or nodule) from malignant and benign thyroid patients were compared.

Study-level results: Malignant tumors reportedly showed significantly higher TCR beta diversity than benign nodules in both blood and tumor.

The source material was blood. V usage is TRBV6-1 and J usage is TRBJ2-2, with D possibly matching TRBD1 (6 bases). The clonotype comes from a male donor with papillary thyroid cancer or a benign thyroid nodule (not recorded which). Some clones in this sample may be carry-over from other donors' samples. The CDR3 spells CASRTQGYGELFF. Here the CDR3 DNA reads TGTGCCAGCAGGACACAGGGTTACGGGGAGCTGTTTTTT.